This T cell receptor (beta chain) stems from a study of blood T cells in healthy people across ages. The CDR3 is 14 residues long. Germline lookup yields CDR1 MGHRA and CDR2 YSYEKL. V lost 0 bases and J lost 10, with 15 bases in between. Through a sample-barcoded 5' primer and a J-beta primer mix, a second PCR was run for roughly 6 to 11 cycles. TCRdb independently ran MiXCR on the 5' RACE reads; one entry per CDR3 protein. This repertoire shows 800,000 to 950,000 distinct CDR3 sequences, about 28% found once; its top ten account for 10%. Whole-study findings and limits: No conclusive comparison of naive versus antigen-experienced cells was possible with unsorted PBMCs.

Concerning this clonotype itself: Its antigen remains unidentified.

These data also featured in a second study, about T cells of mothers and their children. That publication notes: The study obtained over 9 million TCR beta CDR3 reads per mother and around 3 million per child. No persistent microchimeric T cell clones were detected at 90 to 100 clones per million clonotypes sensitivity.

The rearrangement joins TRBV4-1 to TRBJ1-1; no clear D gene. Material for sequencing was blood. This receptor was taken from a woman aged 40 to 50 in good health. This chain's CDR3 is CASSQERPTGGAFF. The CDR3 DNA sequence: TGCGCCAGCAGCCAAGAACGACCAACCGGCGGAGCTTTCTTT.